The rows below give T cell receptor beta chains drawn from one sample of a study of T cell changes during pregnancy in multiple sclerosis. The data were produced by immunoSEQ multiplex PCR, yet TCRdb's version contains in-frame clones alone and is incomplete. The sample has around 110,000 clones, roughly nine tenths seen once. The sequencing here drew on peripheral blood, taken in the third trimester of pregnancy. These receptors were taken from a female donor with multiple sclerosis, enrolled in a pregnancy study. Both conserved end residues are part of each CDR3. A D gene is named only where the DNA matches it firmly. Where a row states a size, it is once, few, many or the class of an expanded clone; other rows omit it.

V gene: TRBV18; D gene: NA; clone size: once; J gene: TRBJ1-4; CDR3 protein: CASSLQEGLSEKLFF; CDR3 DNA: TGTGCCAGCTCACTCCAAGAGGGTCTCAGTGAAAAACTGTTTTTT
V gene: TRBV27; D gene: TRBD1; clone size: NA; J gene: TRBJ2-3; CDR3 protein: CASSSPGTATDTQYF; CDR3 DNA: TGTGCCAGCAGTTCCCCCGGGACAGCCACAGATACGCAGTATTTT
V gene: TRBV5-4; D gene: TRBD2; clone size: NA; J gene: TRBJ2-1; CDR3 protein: CASSLEERGAGNEQFF; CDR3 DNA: TGTGCCAGCAGCTTGGAAGAGCGGGGGGCGGGGAATGAGCAGTTCTTC
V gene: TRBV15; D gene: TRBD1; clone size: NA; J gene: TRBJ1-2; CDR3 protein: CATSRNRGANYGYTF; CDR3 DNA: TGTGCCACCAGCAGAAACAGGGGGGCTAACTATGGCTACACCTTC
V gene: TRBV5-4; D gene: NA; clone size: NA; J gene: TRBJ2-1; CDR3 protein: CASSLRREQFF; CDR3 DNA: TGTGCCAGCAGCTTGCGGCGGGAGCAGTTCTTC
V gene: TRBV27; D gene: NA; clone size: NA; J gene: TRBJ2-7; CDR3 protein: CASSLETGEAYEQYF; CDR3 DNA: TGTGCCAGCAGTTTAGAAACAGGGGAGGCCTACGAGCAGTACTTC
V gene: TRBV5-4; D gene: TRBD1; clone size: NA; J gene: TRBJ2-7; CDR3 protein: CASSHPDRGEQYF; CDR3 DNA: TGTGCCAGCAGCCATCCGGACAGGGGCGAGCAGTACTTC
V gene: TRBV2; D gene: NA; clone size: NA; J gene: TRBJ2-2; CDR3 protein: CASSELGQTNTGELFF; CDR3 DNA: TGTGCCAGCAGTGAACTAGGCCAGACGAACACCGGGGAGCTGTTTTTT
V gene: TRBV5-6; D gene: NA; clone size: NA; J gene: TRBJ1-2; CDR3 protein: CASSRRGSHGYTF; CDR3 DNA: TGTGCCAGCAGCCGTCGCGGAAGTCATGGCTACACCTTC
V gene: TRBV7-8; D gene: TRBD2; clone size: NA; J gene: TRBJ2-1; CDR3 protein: CASSLVRLASTYNEQFF; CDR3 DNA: TGTGCCAGCAGCTTAGTTCGACTAGCGAGTACCTACAATGAGCAGTTCTTC
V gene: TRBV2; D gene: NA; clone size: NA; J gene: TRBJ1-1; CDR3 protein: CASSARMNTEAFF; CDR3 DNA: TGTGCCAGCAGTGCCAGGATGAACACTGAAGCTTTCTTT
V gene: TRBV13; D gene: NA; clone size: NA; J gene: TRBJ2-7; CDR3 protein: CASSLGLAASSYEQYF; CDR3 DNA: TGTGCCAGCAGCTTAGGGTTGGCGGCCAGCTCCTACGAGCAGTACTTC
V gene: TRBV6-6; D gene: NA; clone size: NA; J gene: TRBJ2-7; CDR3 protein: CASSYNGMRYEQYF; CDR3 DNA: TGTGCCAGCAGTTACAACGGGATGCGTTACGAGCAGTACTTC
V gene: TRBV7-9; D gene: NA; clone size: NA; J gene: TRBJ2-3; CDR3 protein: CASMRRVQGTDTQYF; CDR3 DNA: TGTGCCAGCATGCGTAGAGTTCAGGGCACAGATACGCAGTATTTT
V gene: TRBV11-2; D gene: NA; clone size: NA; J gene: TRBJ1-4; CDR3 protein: CASSLAGTSRLRGEKLFF; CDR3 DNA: TGTGCCAGCAGCTTAGCCGGGACCTCTCGTCTCAGGGGTGAAAAACTGTTTTTT
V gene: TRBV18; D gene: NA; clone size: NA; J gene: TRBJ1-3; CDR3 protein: CASSAGLSGTGNTIYF; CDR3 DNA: TGTGCCAGCTCAGCGGGTCTGTCGGGGACTGGAAACACCATATATTTT
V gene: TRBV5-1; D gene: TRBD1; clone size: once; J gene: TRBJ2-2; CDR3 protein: CASRSGTVNTGELFF; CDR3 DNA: TGCGCCAGCAGGTCCGGGACAGTGAACACCGGGGAGCTGTTTTTT
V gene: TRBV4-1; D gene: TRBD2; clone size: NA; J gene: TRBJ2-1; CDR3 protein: CASTSTGGTSSYNEQFF; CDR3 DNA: TGCGCCAGCACATCCACTGGTGGGACTAGCTCCTACAATGAGCAGTTCTTC
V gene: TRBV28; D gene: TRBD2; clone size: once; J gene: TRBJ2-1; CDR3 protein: CASSLSLAGNNEQFF; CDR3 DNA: TGTGCCAGCAGTTTATCGCTAGCGGGAAACAATGAGCAGTTCTTC
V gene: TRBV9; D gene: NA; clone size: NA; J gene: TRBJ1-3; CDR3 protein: CASSLQGTGNTIYF; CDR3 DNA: TGTGCCAGCAGCCTTCAGGGCACTGGAAACACCATATATTTT
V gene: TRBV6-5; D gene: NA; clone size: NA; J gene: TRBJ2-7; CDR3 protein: CASSYGRRIAYEQYF; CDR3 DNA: TGTGCCAGCAGTTACGGCAGGAGGATTGCCTACGAGCAGTACTTC
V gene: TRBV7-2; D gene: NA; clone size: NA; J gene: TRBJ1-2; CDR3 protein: CASSSAGANYGYTF; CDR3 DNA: TGTGCCAGCAGCTCAGCAGGGGCCAACTATGGCTACACCTTC
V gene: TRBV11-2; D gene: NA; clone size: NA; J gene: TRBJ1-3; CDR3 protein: CASSRRGANSGNTIYF; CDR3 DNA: TGTGCCAGCAGCCGGCGGGGGGCTAACTCTGGAAACACCATATATTTT
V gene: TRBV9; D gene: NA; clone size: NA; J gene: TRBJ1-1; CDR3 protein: CASSVGPGYTEAFF; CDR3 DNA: TGTGCCAGCAGCGTAGGTCCGGGTTACACTGAAGCTTTCTTT
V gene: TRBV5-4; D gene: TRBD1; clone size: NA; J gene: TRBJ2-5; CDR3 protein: CASSSGQDQETQYF; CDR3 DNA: TGTGCCAGCAGCTCTGGACAGGACCAAGAGACCCAGTACTTC
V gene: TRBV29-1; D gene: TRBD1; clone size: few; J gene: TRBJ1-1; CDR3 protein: CSGDSNTEAFF; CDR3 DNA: TGCAGTGGGGACAGCAACACTGAAGCTTTCTTT
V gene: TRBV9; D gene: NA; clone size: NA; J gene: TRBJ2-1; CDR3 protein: CASSALFPKGNEQFF; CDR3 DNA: TGTGCCAGCAGCGCACTATTCCCAAAAGGAAATGAGCAGTTCTTC
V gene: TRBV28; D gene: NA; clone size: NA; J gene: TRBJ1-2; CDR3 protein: CASSLAGALFYGYTF; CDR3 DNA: TGTGCCAGCAGTTTAGCGGGCGCCCTCTTCTATGGCTACACCTTC
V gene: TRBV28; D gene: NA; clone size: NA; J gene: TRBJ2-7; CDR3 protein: CASSLGLTYEQYF; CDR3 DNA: TGTGCCAGCAGTCTCGGACTAACCTACGAGCAGTACTTC
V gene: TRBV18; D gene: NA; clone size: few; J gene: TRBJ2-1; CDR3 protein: CASSPSGSYNEQFF; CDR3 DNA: TGTGCCAGCTCACCGAGCGGCTCCTACAATGAGCAGTTCTTC
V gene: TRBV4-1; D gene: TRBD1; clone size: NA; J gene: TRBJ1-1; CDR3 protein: CASSPDRGILPGTEAFF; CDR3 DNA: TGCGCCAGCAGCCCGGACAGGGGAATATTACCGGGGACTGAAGCTTTCTTT
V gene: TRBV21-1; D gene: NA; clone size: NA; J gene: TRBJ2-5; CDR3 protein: CASSNTQKQETQYF; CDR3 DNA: TGTGCCAGCAGCAATACACAAAAACAAGAGACCCAGTACTTC
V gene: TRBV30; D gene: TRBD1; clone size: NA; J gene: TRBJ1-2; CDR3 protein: CAWRAEQGVNYGYTF; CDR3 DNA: TGTGCCTGGAGGGCAGAGCAGGGGGTTAACTATGGCTACACCTTC
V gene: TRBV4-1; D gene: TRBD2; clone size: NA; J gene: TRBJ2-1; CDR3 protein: CASSQLASGLAFNEQFF; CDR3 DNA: TGCGCCAGCAGCCAACTTGCATCGGGACTAGCCTTCAATGAGCAGTTCTTC
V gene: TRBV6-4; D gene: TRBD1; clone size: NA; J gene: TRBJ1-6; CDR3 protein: CASSDSGTGLSPLHF; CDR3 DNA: TGTGCCAGCAGTGACTCGGGGACAGGGCTTTCACCCCTCCACTTT
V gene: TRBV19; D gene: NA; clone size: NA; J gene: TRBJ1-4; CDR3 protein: CATSGGAVWEKLFF; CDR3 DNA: TGTGCCACTAGTGGGGGGGCCGTTTGGGAAAAACTGTTTTTT
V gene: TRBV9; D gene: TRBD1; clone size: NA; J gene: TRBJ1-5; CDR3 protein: CASSAAPGQGRDSNQPQHF; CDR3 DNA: TGTGCCAGCAGCGCCGCCCCAGGACAGGGGAGAGATAGCAATCAGCCCCAGCATTTT